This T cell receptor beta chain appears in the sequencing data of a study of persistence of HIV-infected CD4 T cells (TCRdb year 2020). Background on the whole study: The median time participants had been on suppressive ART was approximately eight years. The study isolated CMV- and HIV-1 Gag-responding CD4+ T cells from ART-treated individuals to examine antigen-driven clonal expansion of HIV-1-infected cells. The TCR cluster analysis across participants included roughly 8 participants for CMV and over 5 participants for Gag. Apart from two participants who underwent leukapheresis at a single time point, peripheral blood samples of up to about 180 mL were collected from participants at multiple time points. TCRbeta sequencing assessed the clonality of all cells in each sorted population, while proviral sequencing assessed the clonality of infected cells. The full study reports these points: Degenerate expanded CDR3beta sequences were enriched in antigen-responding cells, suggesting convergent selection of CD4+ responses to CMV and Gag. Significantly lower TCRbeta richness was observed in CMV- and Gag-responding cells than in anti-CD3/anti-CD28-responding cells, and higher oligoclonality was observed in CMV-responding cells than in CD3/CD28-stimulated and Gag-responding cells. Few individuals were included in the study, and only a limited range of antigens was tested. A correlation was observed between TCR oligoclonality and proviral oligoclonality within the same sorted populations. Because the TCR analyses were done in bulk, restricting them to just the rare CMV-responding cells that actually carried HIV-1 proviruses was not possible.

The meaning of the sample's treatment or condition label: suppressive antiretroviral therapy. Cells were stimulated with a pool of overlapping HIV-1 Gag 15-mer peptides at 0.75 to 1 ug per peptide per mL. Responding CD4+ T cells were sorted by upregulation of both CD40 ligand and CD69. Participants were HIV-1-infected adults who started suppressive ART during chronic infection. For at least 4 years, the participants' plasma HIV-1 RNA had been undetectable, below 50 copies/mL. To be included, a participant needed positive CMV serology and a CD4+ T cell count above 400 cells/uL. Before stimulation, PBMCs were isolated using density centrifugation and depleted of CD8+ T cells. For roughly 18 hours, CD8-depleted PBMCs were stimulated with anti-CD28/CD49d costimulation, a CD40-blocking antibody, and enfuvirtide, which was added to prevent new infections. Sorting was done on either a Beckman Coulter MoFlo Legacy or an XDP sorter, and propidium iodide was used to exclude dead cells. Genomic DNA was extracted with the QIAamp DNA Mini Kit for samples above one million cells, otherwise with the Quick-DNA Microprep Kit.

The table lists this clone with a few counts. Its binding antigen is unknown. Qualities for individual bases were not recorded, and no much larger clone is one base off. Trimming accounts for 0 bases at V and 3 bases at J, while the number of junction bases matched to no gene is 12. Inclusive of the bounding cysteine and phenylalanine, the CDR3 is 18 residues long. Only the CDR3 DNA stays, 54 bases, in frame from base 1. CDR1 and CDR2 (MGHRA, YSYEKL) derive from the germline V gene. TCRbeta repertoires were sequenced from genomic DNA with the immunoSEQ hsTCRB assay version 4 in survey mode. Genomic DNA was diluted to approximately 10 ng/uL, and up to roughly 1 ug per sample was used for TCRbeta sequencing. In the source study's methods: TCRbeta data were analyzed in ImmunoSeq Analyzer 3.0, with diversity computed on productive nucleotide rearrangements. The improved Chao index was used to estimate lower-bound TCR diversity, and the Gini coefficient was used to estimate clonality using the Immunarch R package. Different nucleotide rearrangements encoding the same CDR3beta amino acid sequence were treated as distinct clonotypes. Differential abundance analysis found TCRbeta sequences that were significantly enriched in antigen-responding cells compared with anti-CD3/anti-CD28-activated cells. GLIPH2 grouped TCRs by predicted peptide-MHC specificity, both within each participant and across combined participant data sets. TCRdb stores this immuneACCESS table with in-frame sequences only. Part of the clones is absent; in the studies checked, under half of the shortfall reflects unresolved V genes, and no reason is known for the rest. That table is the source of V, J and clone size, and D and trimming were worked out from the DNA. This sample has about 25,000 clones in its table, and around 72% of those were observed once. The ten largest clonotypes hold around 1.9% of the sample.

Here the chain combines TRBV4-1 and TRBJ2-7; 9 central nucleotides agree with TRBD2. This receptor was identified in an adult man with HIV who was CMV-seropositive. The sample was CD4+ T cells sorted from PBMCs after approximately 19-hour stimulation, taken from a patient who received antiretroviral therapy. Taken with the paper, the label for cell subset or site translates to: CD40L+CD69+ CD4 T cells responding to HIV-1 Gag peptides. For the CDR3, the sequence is CASSQDTQRGDLHYEQYF. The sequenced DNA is TGCGCCAGCAGCCAAGATACCCAGCGGGGGGACCTCCACTACGAGCAGTACTTC.